This T cell receptor (beta chain) was sequenced in a study of T cell responses to AZD1222 COVID-19 vaccine. Some clones are missing from TCRdb's copy, which holds only in-frame ones; the method was immunoSEQ multiplex PCR. The table lists some 120,000 clones, roughly 84% of them singletons, with about 25% in the top ten. General observations from the study: Epitopes outside B.1.351 and B.1.1.7 mutated regions reportedly drew nearly half of spike TCRs.

A note on this clone: The antigen is undetermined.

Sequencing used peripheral blood, obtained 28 days after the second AZD1222 dose. The sequence derives from an adult who received the AZD1222 COVID-19 vaccine.

Written as DNA, the CDR3 is TGTGCCAGCAGCCAAGTTTCGGGTAGAGGGGGCAATGAGCAGTTCTTC. It encodes CASSQVSGRGGNEQFF. The rearrangement joins TRBV14 to TRBJ2-1; possibly TRBD1 for D (6 bases). The CDR3 totals 16 residues. V was shortened by 1 base and J by 6 bases, with 16 bases between the two germline ends. Germline V gives CDR1 SGHDN, CDR2 FVKESK.